The TCR beta chain described here comes from a study of cytomegalovirus exposure and HLA in healthy donors. Study-level results: Confirmation was obtained in vitro that a few CMV-associated chains are specific for CMV antigens. Per published reports, the classifier diagnosed cytomegalovirus status with high specificity and sensitivity. V- and J-gene trimming of TCR beta was linked (in a later analysis) to a missense DCLRE1C variant. Excluded were some V segments that proved indistinguishable, including TRBV6-2 and TRBV6-3.

PCR was performed using 60 Vbeta and 13 Jbeta primers. TCRdb keeps only in-frame clones here, not all; method: immunoSEQ multiplex PCR. In the table there are 50,000 to 70,000 clones, 75% to 90% of which are singletons. As for this clone: The antigen remains unidentified.

Trimming cost V 3 bases and J 0 bases, with 9 bases left between them. This CDR3 has 14 residues. Per the germline V gene, CDR1 is LNHDA and CDR2 is SQIVND (reference sequence). The sequence came from a middle-aged woman in good health and CMV-seronegative. The sequencing sample was made of PBMCs. V is TRBV19 and J is TRBJ2-7; D uncertain. Here the CDR3 DNA reads TGTGCCAGTAGTATTCGGTCTTACTCCTACGAGCAGTACTTC. This codes for CASSIRSYSYEQYF.